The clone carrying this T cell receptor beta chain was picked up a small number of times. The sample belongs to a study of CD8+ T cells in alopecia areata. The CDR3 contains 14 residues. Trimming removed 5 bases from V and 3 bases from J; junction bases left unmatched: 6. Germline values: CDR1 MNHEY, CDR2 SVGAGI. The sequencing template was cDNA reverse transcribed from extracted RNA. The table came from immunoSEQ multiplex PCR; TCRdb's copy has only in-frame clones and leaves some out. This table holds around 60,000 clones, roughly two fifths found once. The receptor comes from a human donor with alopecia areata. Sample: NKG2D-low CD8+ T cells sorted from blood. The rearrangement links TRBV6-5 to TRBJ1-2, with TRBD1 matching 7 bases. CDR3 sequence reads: CASSATDRDYGYTF. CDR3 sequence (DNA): TGTGCCAGCAGTGCCACTGACAGGGACTATGGCTACACCTTC.